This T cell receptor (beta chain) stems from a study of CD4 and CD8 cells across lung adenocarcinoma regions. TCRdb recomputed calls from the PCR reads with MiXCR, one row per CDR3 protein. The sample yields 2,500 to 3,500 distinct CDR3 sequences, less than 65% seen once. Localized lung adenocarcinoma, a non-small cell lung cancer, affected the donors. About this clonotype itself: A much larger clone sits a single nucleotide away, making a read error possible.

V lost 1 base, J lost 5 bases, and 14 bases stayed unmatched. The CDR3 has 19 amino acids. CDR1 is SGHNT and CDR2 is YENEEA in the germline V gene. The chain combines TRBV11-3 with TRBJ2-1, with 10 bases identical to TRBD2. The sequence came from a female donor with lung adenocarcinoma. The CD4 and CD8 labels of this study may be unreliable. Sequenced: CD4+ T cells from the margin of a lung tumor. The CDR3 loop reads CASSLGGASGSRLHNEQFF. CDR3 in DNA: TGTGCCAGCAGCTTAGGAGGGGCTAGCGGGAGCCGATTGCACAATGAGCAGTTCTTC.